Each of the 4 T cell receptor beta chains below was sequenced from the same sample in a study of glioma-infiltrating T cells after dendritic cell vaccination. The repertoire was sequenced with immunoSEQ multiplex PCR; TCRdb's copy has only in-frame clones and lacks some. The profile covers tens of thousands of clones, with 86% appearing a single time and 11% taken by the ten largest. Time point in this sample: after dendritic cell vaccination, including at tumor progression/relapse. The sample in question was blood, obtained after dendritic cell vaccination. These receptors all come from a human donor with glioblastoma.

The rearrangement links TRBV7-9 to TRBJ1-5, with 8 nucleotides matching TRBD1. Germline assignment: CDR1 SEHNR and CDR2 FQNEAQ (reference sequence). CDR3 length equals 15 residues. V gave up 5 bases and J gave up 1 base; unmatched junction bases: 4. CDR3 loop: CASSHGQGSNQPQHF. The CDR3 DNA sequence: TGTGCCAGCAGCCACGGACAGGGAAGCAATCAGCCCCAGCATTTT.

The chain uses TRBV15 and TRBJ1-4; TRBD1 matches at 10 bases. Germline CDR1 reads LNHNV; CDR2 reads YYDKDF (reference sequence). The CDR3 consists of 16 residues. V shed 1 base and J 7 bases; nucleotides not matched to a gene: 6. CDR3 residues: CATSRVGTGVFEKLFF. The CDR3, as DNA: TGTGCCACCAGCAGAGTAGGGACAGGGGTGTTTGAAAAACTGTTTTTT.

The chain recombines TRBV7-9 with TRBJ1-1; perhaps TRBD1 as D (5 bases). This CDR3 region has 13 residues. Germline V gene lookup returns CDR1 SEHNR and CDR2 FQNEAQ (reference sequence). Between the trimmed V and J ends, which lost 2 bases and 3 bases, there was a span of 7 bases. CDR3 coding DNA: TGTGCCAGCAGCTTACGGGGGGACACTGAAGCTTTCTTT. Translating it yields CASSLRGDTEAFF. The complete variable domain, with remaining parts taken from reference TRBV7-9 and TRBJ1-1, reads DTGVSQNPRHKITKRGQNVTFRCDPISEHNRLYWYRQTLGQGPEFLTYFQNEAQLEKSRLLSDRFSAERPKGSFSTLEIQRTEQGDSAMYLCASSLRGDTEAFFGQGTRLTVV.

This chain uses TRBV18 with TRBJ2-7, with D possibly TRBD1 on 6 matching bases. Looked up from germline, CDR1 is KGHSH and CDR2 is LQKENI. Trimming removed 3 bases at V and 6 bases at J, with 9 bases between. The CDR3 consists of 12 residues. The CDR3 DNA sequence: TGTGCCAGCTCACCGACCAGGGGCGAGCAGTACTTC. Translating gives CASSPTRGEQYF.